This T cell receptor beta chain was observed in a study of yellow fever vaccine responses in identical twins. V gave up 3 bases and J gave up 4 bases; unmatched junction bases: 5. This CDR3 contains 14 residues. As to this clonotype: Its antigen is not known.

Study-wide results and caveats: Vaccine-induced T cell responses in twins were reportedly observed to appear partly convergent, partly personalized.

Using its own MiXCR run on the RT-PCR reads, TCRdb lists one record per CDR3 protein. The repertoire holds about 3,600 distinct CDR3 sequences, with approximately 87% as singletons. The material was T cells from blood (PBMCs), unsorted or a sorted subset (not recorded which), obtained before or after yellow fever vaccination (not recorded which). The chain combines TRBV12-3 or TRBV12-4 with TRBJ2-7; the match to TRBD2 covers 8 bases. This receptor was identified in a woman under 30 who received the yellow fever vaccine. The CDR3 loop reads CASSLRLAPYEQYF. The CDR3 DNA reads as TGTGCCAGCAGTTTGAGACTAGCGCCGTACGAGCAGTACTTC.